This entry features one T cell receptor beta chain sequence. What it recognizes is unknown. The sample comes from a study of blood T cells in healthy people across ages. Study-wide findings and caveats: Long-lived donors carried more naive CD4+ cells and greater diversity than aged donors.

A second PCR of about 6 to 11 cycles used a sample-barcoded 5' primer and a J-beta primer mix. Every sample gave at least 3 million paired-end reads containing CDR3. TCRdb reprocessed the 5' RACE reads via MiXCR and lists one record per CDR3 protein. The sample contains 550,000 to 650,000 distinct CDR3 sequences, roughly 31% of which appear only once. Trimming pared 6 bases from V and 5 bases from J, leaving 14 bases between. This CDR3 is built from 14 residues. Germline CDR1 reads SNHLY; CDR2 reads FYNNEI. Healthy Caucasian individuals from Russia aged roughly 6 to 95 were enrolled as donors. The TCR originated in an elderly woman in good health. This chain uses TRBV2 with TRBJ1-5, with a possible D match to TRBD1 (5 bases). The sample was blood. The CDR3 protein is CASRAGRGDQPQHF. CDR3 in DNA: TGTGCCAGCAGGGCGGGGAGGGGCGATCAGCCCCAGCATTTT.